These 26 T cell receptor beta chains share one sample of origin, sequenced in a study of tumor-infiltrating lymphocytes in primary liver carcinoma. For each extraction, RNA and DNA were obtained together from about 20-30 mg of unsorted bulk tissue. From approximately 550 ng of total RNA, TCR beta-specific cDNA was reverse-transcribed using a constant-region primer. ARM-PCR, slightly modified, supplied the TCR beta libraries through three nested multiplex PCR rounds. Each of the first two PCR rounds ran nine to ten cycles with TRBV1-TRBV30 forward and C-beta reverse primers. TCRdb reprocessed the multiplex PCR reads with MiXCR, giving one entry per CDR3 protein. The data show fewer than 70,000 distinct CDR3 sequences, 65% to 80% seen once. Sequencing was performed on liver tumor tissue from sampling region 2. Subset specified: tumor region T2, inferior pole. These receptors were obtained from a man aged 40-55 years with primary liver carcinoma and hepatitis B virus infection.

Of note for this clonotype: A single base separates this from a much larger clone, so it may be a read error. This chain uses TRBV28 with TRBJ1-6, with D maybe TRBD1 (6 bases). The V and J ends lost 7 bases and 0 bases respectively, with 10 bases between them. The CDR3 is 15 amino acids. The germline V gene encodes CDR1 MDHEN and CDR2 SYDVKM. CDR3 coding DNA: TGTGCCAGCAATACAGGGCCCTCCTATAATTCACCCCTCCACTTT. Translating gives CASNTGPSYNSPLHF. The full variable domain, its missing parts supplied by reference TRBV28 and TRBJ1-6, is DVKVTQSSRYLVKRTGEKVFLECVQDMDHENMFWYRQDPGLGLRLIYFSYDVKMKEKGDIPEGYSVSREKKERFSLILESASTNQTSMYLCASNTGPSYNSPLHFGNGTRLTVT.

This clonotype was observed a few times. A read error may account for a junction end that differs from germline. V is TRBV14 and J is TRBJ2-7, with D possibly TRBD2 on 6 matching bases. This CDR3 is 12 amino acids long. CDR1 is SGHDN and CDR2 is FVKESK in the germline V gene. The CDR3 bases are TGCGCCAGCAGCCGATACCCACGGGAGAAGTACTTC. Translating it yields CASSRYPREKYF. Looking up the rest from reference TRBV14 and TRBJ2-7 gives the full variable domain: EAGVTQFPSHSVIEKGQTVTLRCDPISGHDNLYWYRRVMGKEIKFLLHFVKESKQDESGMPNNRFLAERTGGTYSTLKVQPAELEDSGVYFCASSRYPREKYFGPGTRLTVT.

In regard to this clonotype: This sequence may be a read error, since a much larger clone differs from it by one base. In this CDR3 the conserved last residue, phenylalanine or tryptophan, is missing, so a read error is likely. The chain has TRBV5-1 and TRBJ2-3, with D possibly called TRBD1 or TRBD2 (6 bases each). V was cut by 5 bases and J by 3 bases, with 10 bases left in between. This CDR3 is 13 amino acids long. CDR1 and CDR2 from the germline V gene are SGHRS and YFSETQ. The CDR3 DNA reads as TGCGCCAGCAGGACAGGAGGGACAGATACGCAGTATTCT. Encoded protein: CASRTGGTDTQYS.

Concerning this clonotype: Its ends do not fully match the called genes, so a read error is possible. The V call is TRBV11-2, the J call TRBJ2-5; 8 bases match TRBD1. CDR3 length: 16 amino acids. Germline CDR1 is SGHAT and CDR2 is FQNNGV. The CDR3 sequence is CASTLTAGGSGESQYF. The CDR3 coding sequence is TGTGCCAGCACCTTAACAGCAGGGGGCTCGGGGGAGTCCCAATACTTC.

On this clonotype itself: At one end, the junction sequence differs from germline, possibly due to a read error. V usage is TRBV11-2 and J usage is TRBJ2-7; 8 positions agree with TRBD1. Germline V gene sequence: CDR1 SGHAT, CDR2 FQNNGV. This CDR3 has 15 residues. CDR3 sequence (DNA): TGTGCCAGCAGCTACGTGACAGGGGATCCCTACGGGCAGTACTTC. This encodes CASSYVTGDPYGQYF.

As for this clonotype: Relative to the germline gene, one junction end is altered; a read error may explain this. The V gene is TRBV6-2 or TRBV6-3, the J gene TRBJ2-7; the D is unclear. The germline V gene encodes CDR1 MNHEY and CDR2 SVGEGT. The CDR3 runs 13 residues. The CDR3 loop reads CVSSYEVPYEQYF. The CDR3 DNA reads as TGTGTCAGCAGTTACGAGGTACCCTACGAACAGTACTTC.

Note on this clonotype: A much bigger clone sits one base away, suggesting this may be a read error. This chain connects TRBV28 to TRBJ2-7, with 11 bases identical to TRBD2. The germline V gene has CDR1 MDHEN and CDR2 SYDVKM. This CDR3 has 15 amino acids. The V segment lost 7 bases and the J segment 4 bases; nucleotides outside the gene matches: 9. In DNA form, the CDR3 reads TGTGCCAGCACTTCGATAGCGGGAGGGCGGTACGAGCAGTACTTC. Residues: CASTSIAGGRYEQYF.

This clonotype was counted a single time. A read error is likely, as this CDR3 ends without the conserved phenylalanine or tryptophan. The V gene is TRBV11-2, the J gene TRBJ2-5, with TRBD2 matching 8 bases. The CDR3 extends over 16 amino acids. Germline loops: CDR1 SGHAT, CDR2 FQNNGV. V shed 9 bases and J 4 bases; nucleotides not matched to a gene: 16. CDR3 nucleotides: TGTGCCAGTAGCCAAACTCATGGCGGGGGGAGAGAGACCCAGTACCTC. Protein sequence: CASSQTHGGGRETQYL.

The chain couples TRBV18 to TRBJ1-5; no definite D call. CDR1 KGHSH and CDR2 LQKENI come from the germline V gene. The CDR3 contains 17 residues. Trimming took off 2 bases at V and 0 bases at J, with 14 bases between the two ends. In DNA, the CDR3 is TGTGCCAGCTCACCAATTGAGAGCCAGAATAGCAATCAGCCCCAGCATTTT. Translating gives CASSPIESQNSNQPQHF.

Remarks on this clonotype: The junction departs from germline at one end; a sequencing error may be responsible. The V and J genes are TRBV4-1 and TRBJ2-1, with TRBD2 identical over 9 bases. The CDR3 sequence is 15 residues long. The germline V gene has CDR1 MGHRA and CDR2 YSYEKL. The CDR3 region is CASSQRGTSHNEQFF. The DNA for the CDR3 is TGCGCTAGCAGCCAACGAGGGACTAGCCACAATGAGCAGTTCTTC.

As concerns this clonotype: This may stem from a read error, because a much larger clone lies one nucleotide away. No conserved phenylalanine or tryptophan ends this CDR3, so it is likely a read error. The J gene is TRBJ2-5, the V gene TRBV29-1; 10 positions agree with TRBD1. This CDR3 is built from 13 residues. Trimming cost V 7 bases and J 4 bases; bases outside gene matches: 6. Germline V CDR1 and CDR2: SQVTM, ANQGSEA. This chain's CDR3 is CSGQGAKVETQYI. In nucleotides, the CDR3 is TGCAGCGGACAGGGGGCGAAAGTAGAGACCCAGTACATC.

This chain joins TRBV11-2 and TRBJ2-7; a possible D gene is TRBD2 (6 bases). Trimming removed 5 bases at V and 2 bases at J, with 16 bases between. The germline CDR1 and CDR2 sequences are SGHAT and FQNNGV. This CDR3 comprises 15 residues. This chain's CDR3 is CASSHDGTLPYEQYF. As DNA, the CDR3 is TGTGCCAGCAGCCACGACGGGACTCTACCCTACGAGCAGTACTTC.

A word on this clonotype: A junction end diverges from the germline sequence, so it may reflect a read error. The CDR3 sequence is CASSGGTGDSKQPQHF. CDR3 coding DNA: TGTGCCAGCAGTGGAGGGACAGGTGATAGCAAACAGCCCCAGCATTTT. V is TRBV6-1 and J is TRBJ1-5; 8 bases align to TRBD1. The CDR3 totals 16 residues. The germline CDR1 and CDR2 sequences are MNHNS and SASEGT.

This clonotype was seen ten or more times. The chain has TRBV28 and TRBJ2-2; tentatively, D is TRBD1 or TRBD2 (5 bases each). Germline CDR1 MDHEN, CDR2 SYDVKM. Between the trimmed V and J ends, which lost 3 bases and 6 bases, there was a span of 14 bases. The CDR3 spans 15 residues. DNA for the CDR3: TGTGCCAGCAGTTTGTTCGGGGCCGGGCCCGGGGAGCTGTTTTTT. Its protein is CASSLFGAGPGELFF.

Concerning this clonotype: At one boundary the junction diverges from the germline segment, which might be a read error. The rearrangement joins TRBV6-2 or TRBV6-3 to TRBJ2-2, with D perhaps TRBD2 (5 bases). Germline CDR1 and CDR2: MNHEY and SVGEGT. CDR3 size: 16 residues. Here the CDR3 reads CASSSLAGLNTGKLFF. The CDR3 region has the DNA TGTGCCAGCAGTTCTCTAGCTGGGCTGAACACCGGGAAGCTGTTTTTT.

To note about this clonotype: Given the absence of the conserved phenylalanine or tryptophan at the CDR3 end, a read error is likely. The rearrangement links TRBV7-8 to TRBJ2-3, with TRBD2 identical over 10 bases. The germline gives CDR1 SGHVS, CDR2 FQNEAQ. The CDR3 is made up of 17 amino acids. The CDR3 bases are TGTGCCAGCAGCTTAGCCCAAGCGGGAGGGCCACATGATATGCAGTATGTT. It is translated as CASSLAQAGGPHDMQYV.

This clonotype was recorded a few times. The V gene is TRBV4-3, the J gene TRBJ1-1, with D maybe TRBD1 (5 bases). The germline gives CDR1 LGHNA, CDR2 YSLEER. The ends were cut back, 4 bases at V and 5 bases at J, with 11 bases in the middle. CDR3 length: 13 amino acids. CDR3 DNA sequence: TGCGCCAGCAGCCTCGGGGGGTTTACTGAAGCTTTCTTT. Its protein is CASSLGGFTEAFF.

The chain has TRBV12-3 or TRBV12-4 and TRBJ2-4; D gene unclear. The CDR3 is made up of 14 amino acids. Trimming took 3 bases from V and 6 from J, leaving 12 bases between them. The DNA for the CDR3 is TGTGCCAGCAGTTTTGAATTAACGGGAAACATTCAGTACTTC. It yields the protein CASSFELTGNIQYF.

In regard to this clonotype: This may be a read error, as it is one base from a much larger clone. The chain's CDR3 is CSVESPGDTQYF. The DNA for the CDR3 is TGCAGCGTTGAGTCTCCAGGAGATACGCAGTATTTT. The chain uses TRBV29-1 and TRBJ2-3; the D is unclear. V shed 3 bases and J shed 5 bases, with 9 bases lying between them. The length of the CDR3 is 12 residues. CDR1 SQVTM and CDR2 ANQGSEA come from the germline V gene.

A word on this clonotype: This likely comes from a read error, as the CDR3 has no conserved phenylalanine or tryptophan at its end. No DNA is shown, since the ends of the CDR3 on it are uncertain; the CDR3 is the one TCRdb lists. This chain links TRBV11-2 with TRBJ2-1; the D call in the table, TRBD2, was not verified against the DNA. Germline CDR1 reads SGHAT; CDR2 reads FQNNGV. The CDR3 is 16 residues long, counting both termini. The CDR3: CASSLEVLVGMNEQIL.

Comments on this clonotype: The junction differs from germline at one of its ends, possibly a read error. CDR3 in amino acids: CASSYPVGQGMHNEQFF. CDR3 bases: TGTGCCAGCAGTTACCCGGTGGGACAGGGCATGCACAATGAGCAGTTCTTT. This rearrangement joins TRBV6-6 to TRBJ2-1, with 9 bases fitting TRBD1. This CDR3 spans 17 amino acids. The germline gives CDR1 MNHNY, CDR2 SVGAGI (reference sequence).

V is TRBV29-1 and J is TRBJ2-5, with a possible D match to TRBD2 (6 bases). Trimming shortened V by 3 bases and J by 7 bases, and 12 bases separated the two germline ends. Germline values: CDR1 SQVTM, CDR2 ANQGSEA. The CDR3 has 12 amino acids. This chain's CDR3 is CSVDIVGGTQYF. The CDR3 region has the DNA TGCAGCGTTGACATAGTGGGGGGGACCCAGTACTTC.

This clonotype has a single count. One junction end disagrees with the germline gene, perhaps due to a read error. CDR3 DNA sequence: TGTGCTTGGAGTAATAGCGGCTCCTACAATGGGCAGTTCTTC. The encoded protein is CAWSNSGSYNGQFF. This rearrangement joins TRBV30 to TRBJ2-1, with D possibly TRBD2 on 6 matching bases. The CDR3 loop spans 14 amino acids. CDR1 GTSNPN and CDR2 SVGIG come from the germline V gene (reference sequence).

There are a few counts of this clonotype. One end of the junction is discordant with germline, which a read error may explain. V is TRBV6-5 and J is TRBJ2-1; TRBD2 might be the D (5 bases). This CDR3 contains 12 residues. Germline-derived CDR1 and CDR2 are MNHEY and SVGAGI. CDR3: CTSSSGERKQFF. DNA for the CDR3: TGTACCAGCAGTTCTGGGGAGCGGAAGCAGTTCTTC.

About this clonotype itself: It may be a read error: a sequence one base away is much more abundant. V is TRBV4-1 and J is TRBJ2-1; the match to TRBD1 covers 9 bases. Germline CDR1 MGHRA, CDR2 YSYEKL. The CDR3 has 16 residues. CDR3 DNA: TGCGCCAGCATCCAACTTGGGACAGGGTCCTACAATGAGCAGTTCTTC. This encodes CASIQLGTGSYNEQFF.

A word on this clonotype: Germline and junction disagree at one end, which may indicate a read error. CDR3 coding DNA: TGTGTCATCAGTGAGTCTCCGGAACAGGGAGGGGACTACACCTTC. It is translated as CVISESPEQGGDYTF. The rearrangement uses TRBV10-3 and TRBJ1-2; D is possibly TRBD1 (6 bases). This CDR3 is 15 amino acids long. The germline V gene has CDR1 ENHRY and CDR2 SYGVKD.